This TCR beta chain was captured in a study of blood T cells in healthy people across ages. Study outcomes and limitations: The study found more naive CD4+ cells and higher diversity in long-lived than aged donors.

At least 7 million PBMCs were isolated per sample. The authors ran a second PCR of 7 to 11 cycles using a sample-barcoded 5' primer and a J-beta primer mix. TCRdb re-called the 5' RACE reads through MiXCR, storing one row per CDR3 protein. This sample has 730,000 or so distinct CDR3 sequences, with around 38% found just once. The CDR3 length is 18 residues. Germline V gene data show CDR1 as MNHEY and CDR2 as SVGEGT. The V and J ends lost 2 bases and 2 bases, in that order; junction bases with no gene match: 9. This clonotype occurred a few times. Its antigen is not known. Sequencing was done on a sample of blood. The chain recombines TRBV6-2 or TRBV6-3 with TRBJ2-3; 11 bases line up with TRBD2. The origin of this receptor is a man at least 80 years old in good health. The chain's CDR3 is CASSYGLAGGLNTDTQYF. As DNA, the CDR3 is TGTGCCAGCAGTTACGGTCTAGCGGGGGGCCTCAACACAGATACGCAGTATTTT.